The 31 T cell receptor beta chains listed next were all sequenced from one sample in a study of T cell responses to AZD1222 COVID-19 vaccine. Repertoires were generated with immunoSEQ multiplex PCR, while TCRdb's copy carries only in-frame clones and drops some. The table shows 90,000 to 150,000 clones, with 88% occurring only once. The specimen comprised peripheral blood, sampled 28 days after the second AZD1222 dose. All receptors come from an adult who received the AZD1222 COVID-19 vaccine.

The chain employs TRBV27 and TRBJ1-5, with 7 positions matching TRBD1. Germline V gene lookup returns CDR1 MNHEY and CDR2 SMNVEV (reference sequence). V lost 2 bases to trimming and J lost 3 bases; unmatched junction nucleotides: 10. The CDR3 extends over 17 amino acids. The CDR3 loop is CASSLRGPTPLNQPQHF. CDR3 bases: TGTGCCAGCAGTTTAAGGGGGCCGACCCCACTCAATCAGCCCCAGCATTTT.

V and J are TRBV7-2 and TRBJ1-1; maybe TRBD1 (5 bases). There are 13 residues in the CDR3. In germline, CDR1 is SGHTA, CDR2 FQGNSA. V lost 4 bases to trimming and J lost 1 base, with 7 bases between them. The CDR3 DNA reads as TGTGCCAGCAGCTCCCAGGGGAACACTGAAGCTTTCTTT. Translated, it gives CASSSQGNTEAFF.

This chain joins TRBV6-5 and TRBJ1-2, with 7 bases lining up with TRBD1. CDR3 length: 14 residues. J gave up 4 bases and V 7 bases, and 9 bases lay outside the gene matches. Germline CDR1 is MNHEY and CDR2 is SVGAGI. The CDR3 is CASTERRGPYGYTF. CDR3 sequence (DNA): TGTGCCAGCACCGAACGTAGGGGGCCCTATGGCTACACCTTC.

V and J are TRBV29-1 and TRBJ1-2; TRBD1 matches 7 bases. V shed 5 bases and J 7 bases; nucleotides not matched to a gene: 4. The CDR3 loop spans 11 amino acids. Germline loops: CDR1 SQVTM, CDR2 ANQGSEA. CDR3 coding DNA: TGCAGCGTTAGAGGGGGCCCTGGCTACACCTTC. As protein: CSVRGGPGYTF.

This chain connects TRBV30 to TRBJ1-6; 11 nucleotides agree with TRBD1. In germline, CDR1 is GTSNPN, CDR2 SVGIG (reference sequence). The V gene end was trimmed by 3 bases and the J gene end by 6 bases; junction bases not matched to a gene: 4. The CDR3 is 15 residues long. CDR3 loop: CAWSSGQGGNSPLHF. The CDR3 DNA sequence: TGTGCCTGGAGCTCGGGACAGGGGGGTAATTCACCCCTCCACTTT. Full variable domain (rest looked up from reference TRBV30 and TRBJ1-6): SQTIHQWPATLVQPVGSPLSLECTVEGTSNPNLYWYRQAAGRGLQLLFYSVGIGQISSEVPQNLSASRPQDRQFILSSKKLLLSDSGFYLCAWSSGQGGNSPLHFGNGTRLTVT.

The chain carries TRBV7-9 and TRBJ2-7; D remains ambiguous. Trimming removed 5 bases from V and 7 bases from J, with 12 bases in between. Germline assignment: CDR1 SEHNR and CDR2 FQNEAQ (reference sequence). The CDR3 runs 12 residues. CDR3 in amino acids: CASSRPDWEQYF. CDR3 DNA sequence: TGTGCCAGCAGCCGTCCCGATTGGGAGCAGTACTTC.

The CDR3: CASSSNGRLNTEAFF. The DNA of the CDR3 is TGCGCCAGCAGCTCAAACGGCAGATTGAACACTGAAGCTTTCTTT. The chain has TRBV5-1 and TRBJ1-1; unclear D gene. Per the germline V gene, CDR1 is SGHRS and CDR2 is YFSETQ. Trimming took 3 bases from V and 0 from J, leaving 12 bases between them. This CDR3 is built from 15 residues.

The gene calls are TRBV27 and TRBJ1-3; perhaps TRBD1 as D (5 bases). Germline CDR1 reads MNHEY; CDR2 reads SMNVEV (reference sequence). This CDR3 has 14 residues. Trimming took off 3 bases at V and 2 bases at J, with 8 bases between the two ends. CDR3 in amino acids: CASSFLGAGNTIYF. DNA for the CDR3: TGTGCCAGCAGTTTCCTAGGGGCTGGAAACACCATATATTTT.

The V gene is TRBV25-1, the J gene TRBJ1-1, with D unresolved. V was pared by 1 base and J by 0 bases, with 12 bases between. Germline CDR1 is MGHDK and CDR2 is SYGVNS. CDR3 length equals 16 residues. This CDR3 is CASSESWGSMNTEAFF. CDR3 nucleotides: TGTGCCAGCAGTGAATCCTGGGGATCCATGAACACTGAAGCTTTCTTT.

V usage is TRBV7-9 and J usage is TRBJ2-3; tentatively, D is TRBD1 or TRBD2 (5 bases each). CDR3 length: 15 amino acids. V was pared by 5 bases and J by 0 bases, with 12 bases between. Germline V gene data show CDR1 as SEHNR and CDR2 as FQNEAQ (reference sequence). This CDR3 is CASSPRGGSTDTQYF. The CDR3 bases are TGTGCCAGCAGCCCCCGGGGCGGGAGCACAGATACGCAGTATTTT.

The rearrangement joins TRBV19 to TRBJ2-1, with TRBD2 as a possible D gene (5 bases). Trimming stripped 5 bases from V and 7 bases from J, with 21 bases between. This CDR3 is built from 16 residues. The germline V gene has CDR1 LNHDA and CDR2 SQIVND (reference sequence). The CDR3 sequence is CASSFIPQRNSNEQFF. As DNA, the CDR3 is TGTGCCAGTAGTTTCATACCCCAGCGGAATTCGAATGAGCAGTTCTTC.

CDR3 in amino acids: CASSDRGGNTGELFF. In DNA, the CDR3 is TGTGCCAGCAGCGACCGGGGGGGAAATACCGGGGAGCTGTTTTTT. The chain has TRBV6-5 and TRBJ2-2; 8 positions match TRBD2. The CDR3 is 15 amino acids. V trimming: 6 bases; J trimming: 5 bases; junction bases outside the gene matches: 8. Germline assignment: CDR1 MNHEY and CDR2 SVGAGI.

V usage is TRBV11-2 and J usage is TRBJ2-2; TRBD2 matches at 13 bases. Germline lookup yields CDR1 SGHAT and CDR2 FQNNGV. The CDR3 has 16 residues. The junction had 1 base not matched to a gene; V was cut back by 6 bases and J by 0 bases. CDR3 sequence: CASSGTSGANTGELFF. The CDR3 coding sequence is TGTGCCAGCAGTGGGACTAGCGGGGCGAACACCGGGGAGCTGTTTTTT.

The CDR3 protein is CASADRATNEKLFF. Written as DNA, the CDR3 is TGTGCCAGCGCAGACCGGGCAACTAATGAAAAACTGTTTTTT. This chain links TRBV28 with TRBJ1-4, with D hard to call. The CDR3 has 14 amino acids. The germline V gene encodes CDR1 MDHEN and CDR2 SYDVKM. Trimming removed 8 bases from V and 0 bases from J, with 10 bases in between.

The V call is TRBV15, the J call TRBJ2-3; either TRBD1 or TRBD2 may fit D (5 bases each). Per the germline V gene, CDR1 is LNHNV and CDR2 is YYDKDF (reference sequence). The V end lost 1 base, the J end lost 2 bases, and 13 bases lay between the germline ends. The length of the CDR3 is 16 residues. Written as DNA, the CDR3 is TGTGCCACCAGCAGAGTCGACTTGGGGGACACAGATACGCAGTATTTT. Translation gives CATSRVDLGDTDTQYF.

The V call is TRBV9, the J call TRBJ1-2; the match to TRBD1 covers 7 bases. The CDR3 is 15 residues long. V lost 3 bases, J lost 4 bases, and 9 bases stayed unmatched. Germline lookup yields CDR1 SGDLS and CDR2 YYNGEE. CDR3 in amino acids: CASSGVDRTSYGYTF. The DNA of the CDR3 is TGTGCCAGCAGCGGGGTGGACAGGACGAGCTATGGCTACACCTTC.

This clone was counted a single time. The gene calls are TRBV7-3 and TRBJ2-1; D might be TRBD1 (8 bases). Germline V CDR1 and CDR2: SGHTA, FQGTGA. V lost 5 bases, J lost 3 bases, and 17 bases lay in between. This CDR3 contains 16 residues. The DNA of the CDR3 is TGTGCCAGCAGCCAAAACAGGGGGACTAACTACAATGAGCAGTTCTTC. As protein: CASSQNRGTNYNEQFF.

This clone came up a few times. The V and J genes are TRBV9 and TRBJ1-3; TRBD1 matches at 9 bases. Germline CDR1 is SGDLS and CDR2 is YYNGEE. CDR3 length equals 18 residues. The V and J ends lost 0 bases and 0 bases, in that order; junction bases with no gene match: 7. CDR3 amino acids: CASSVGGGQGPSGNTIYF. The DNA for the CDR3 is TGTGCCAGCAGCGTAGGGGGGGGACAGGGACCCTCTGGAAACACCATATATTTT. The full variable domain, in which reference TRBV9 and TRBJ1-3 provide the parts outside the CDR3, is DSGVTQTPKHLITATGQRVTLRCSPRSGDLSVYWYQQSLDQGLQFLIQYYNGEERAKGNILERFSAQQFPDLHSELNLSSLELGDSALYFCASSVGGGQGPSGNTIYFGEGSWLTVV.

The chain combines TRBV4-3 with TRBJ2-7, with 8 bases fitting TRBD1. This CDR3 is built from 16 residues. Germline CDR1 is LGHNA and CDR2 is YSLEER. Germline trimming cut 0 bases from V and 3 bases from J; bases unmatched to any gene: 7. CDR3 loop: CASSQELGQGDYEQYF. CDR3 bases: TGCGCCAGCAGCCAAGAATTAGGACAGGGTGACTACGAGCAGTACTTC.

This clone was observed a few times. V and J are TRBV29-1 and TRBJ2-2, with D unresolved. Germline lookup yields CDR1 SQVTM and CDR2 ANQGSEA. V was pared by 3 bases and J by 6 bases, with 8 bases between. The CDR3 contains 12 residues. CDR3 nucleotides: TGCAGCGTTGAGTCCGGGTCCGGGGAGCTGTTTTTT. This gives the protein CSVESGSGELFF.

The rearrangement joins TRBV6-2 or TRBV6-3 to TRBJ2-2, with 9 bases fitting TRBD2. Unmatched junction bases numbered 7, after V lost 2 bases and J lost 0 bases. Looked up from germline, CDR1 is MNHEY and CDR2 is SVGEGT. The length of the CDR3 is 18 residues. CDR3 amino acids: CASSYGNSGSPNTGELFF. The CDR3 DNA follows: TGTGCCAGCAGTTACGGGAATAGCGGGAGCCCGAACACCGGGGAGCTGTTTTTT.

This clone was found a few times. The chain links TRBV18 to TRBJ1-1; D not resolved. V was clipped by 5 bases and J by 2 bases, with 9 bases between them. The CDR3 extends over 13 amino acids. From germline, CDR1 is KGHSH and CDR2 LQKENI. The CDR3 reads CASSGSVNTEAFF. In nucleotides, the CDR3 is TGTGCCAGCTCAGGCAGCGTCAACACTGAAGCTTTCTTT.

V usage is TRBV4-2 and J usage is TRBJ2-1; D is perhaps TRBD2 (5 bases). This CDR3 has 17 amino acids. The V gene lost 6 bases and the J gene lost 6 bases, with 24 bases spanning the gap. CDR1 and CDR2 from the germline V gene are LGHNA and YNFKEQ. Here the CDR3 reads CASSFDHASTLGNEQFF. As DNA, the CDR3 is TGTGCCAGCAGTTTCGACCACGCGTCCACACTAGGCAATGAGCAGTTCTTC.

The chain combines TRBV27 with TRBJ2-6; the match to TRBD1 covers 8 bases. This CDR3 comprises 16 residues. Germline assignment: CDR1 MNHEY and CDR2 SMNVEV (reference sequence). V was pared by 1 base and J by 2 bases, with 1 base of the junction left unmatched. The CDR3 region is CASSLFRGPGANVLTF. CDR3 sequence (DNA): TGTGCCAGCAGTTTATTCAGGGGGCCTGGGGCCAACGTCCTGACTTTC. The full variable domain, its missing parts supplied by reference TRBV27 and TRBJ2-6, is EAQVTQNPRYLITVTGKKLTVTCSQNMNHEYMSWYRQDPGLGLRQIYYSMNVEVTDKGDVPEGYKVSRKEKRNFPLILESPSPNQTSLYFCASSLFRGPGANVLTFGAGSRLTVL.

Concerning this clone itself: The junction shows a germline mismatch at one end, possibly a read error. The chain has TRBV5-4 and TRBJ2-7; no definite D call. The germline V gene encodes CDR1 SGHNT and CDR2 YYREEE (reference sequence). The CDR3 loop spans 12 amino acids. In DNA, the CDR3 is TGTGCCAGCAGCTTGGAATCTACCGCTCGGCACTTC. Protein product: CASSLESTARHF.

The chain employs TRBV18 and TRBJ1-2; a weak D match, TRBD1 (6 bases). The germline gives CDR1 KGHSH, CDR2 LQKENI. The CDR3 contains 15 residues. V lost 5 bases to trimming and J lost 0 bases, with 13 bases between them. The CDR3 sequence: CASSVRTDPNYGYTF. CDR3 nucleotide sequence: TGTGCCAGCTCAGTACGGACAGACCCTAACTATGGCTACACCTTC.

The rearrangement uses TRBV4-1 and TRBJ2-3, with 10 bases aligning to TRBD2. J lost 0 bases, V lost 4 bases, and 13 bases had no gene match. Germline V CDR1 and CDR2: MGHRA, YSYEKL. The CDR3 length is 19 residues. The CDR3 reads CASSPQSTLAGESTDTQYF. DNA for the CDR3: TGCGCCAGCAGCCCCCAATCGACTCTAGCGGGAGAAAGCACAGATACGCAGTATTTT.

This chain connects TRBV3-1 (or the pseudogene TRBV3-2) to TRBJ2-7, with D possibly being TRBD2 (5 bases). V was shortened by 5 bases and J by 3 bases, with 5 bases between the two germline ends. Germline assignment: CDR1 LGHDT and CDR2 YNNKEL (reference sequence). The CDR3 totals 11 residues. The CDR3 DNA follows: TGTGCCAGCAGCGACTACTACGAGCAGTACTTC. Encoded protein: CASSDYYEQYF.

The V gene is TRBV12-3 or TRBV12-4, the J gene TRBJ1-1; no reliable D call. V gave up 7 bases and J gave up 2 bases, with 2 bases separating them. This CDR3 region has 10 residues. The CDR3 protein is CASKNTEAFF. DNA for the CDR3: TGTGCCAGCAAAAACACTGAAGCTTTCTTT.

The chain couples TRBV4-3 to TRBJ2-1; maybe TRBD2 (6 bases). Per the germline V gene, CDR1 is LGHNA and CDR2 is YSLEER. V lost 4 bases and J 0 bases, leaving 13 bases between the germline ends. The CDR3 is made up of 16 amino acids. The CDR3 nucleotides read TGCGCCAGCAGCCGAGACGCGGGGTTCTCCTACAATGAGCAGTTCTTC. Translation gives CASSRDAGFSYNEQFF.

The rearrangement links TRBV6-1 to TRBJ1-4; tentatively, D is TRBD1 (6 bases). V was pared by 1 base and J by 8 bases, with 14 bases between. The CDR3 has 15 amino acids. The germline CDR1 and CDR2 sequences are MNHNS and SASEGT. The CDR3 sequence is CASSEESQGREKLFF. The CDR3 bases are TGTGCCAGCAGTGAAGAGTCGCAGGGGAGGGAAAAACTGTTTTTT.